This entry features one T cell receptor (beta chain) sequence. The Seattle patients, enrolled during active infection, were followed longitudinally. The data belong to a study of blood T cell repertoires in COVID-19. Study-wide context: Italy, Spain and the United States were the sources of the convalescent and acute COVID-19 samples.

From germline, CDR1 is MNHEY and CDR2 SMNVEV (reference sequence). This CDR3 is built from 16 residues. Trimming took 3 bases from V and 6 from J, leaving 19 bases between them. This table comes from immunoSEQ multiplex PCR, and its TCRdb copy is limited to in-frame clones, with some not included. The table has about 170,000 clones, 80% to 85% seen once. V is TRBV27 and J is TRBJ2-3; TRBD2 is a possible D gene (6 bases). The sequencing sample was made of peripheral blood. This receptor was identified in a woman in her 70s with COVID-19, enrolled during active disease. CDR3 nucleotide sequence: TGTGCCAGCAGTTTCGCGGGACGGACTGGAACTGATACGCAGTATTTT. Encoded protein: CASSFAGRTGTDTQYF.